This T cell receptor (beta chain) was sequenced during a study of blood T cells in healthy people across ages. The wider study: Capture by template switching was about one barcoded beta molecule per two T cells.

Next came a second PCR, run for about 6 to 12 cycles, which used a sample-barcoded 5' primer along with a J-beta primer mix. TCRdb analysed the 5' RACE reads with MiXCR anew, one entry per CDR3 protein. The sample holds about 780,000 distinct CDR3 sequences, approximately 67% seen once. On this clonotype itself: Its antigen is as yet unknown.

Study results and limitations: Per million T cells, TCR beta diversity dropped about linearly as age rose.

The germline V gene encodes CDR1 MNHEY and CDR2 SMNVEV (reference sequence). Trimming took 0 bases from V and 10 from J, leaving 12 bases between them. The CDR3 loop spans 13 amino acids. The genes are TRBV27 and TRBJ1-1; D remains ambiguous. Specimen: blood. The sequence came from a man between 25 and 39 years old in good health. CDR3 amino acids: CASSLSEGRGAFF. For the CDR3, the DNA is TGTGCCAGCAGTTTATCGGAAGGGCGTGGAGCTTTCTTT.